This T cell receptor beta chain was identified in a study of shared clonotypes between healthy human individuals. The ends were cut back, 7 bases at V and 4 bases at J, with 14 bases in the middle. Looked up from germline, CDR1 is LNHDA and CDR2 is SQIVND (reference sequence). The CDR3 extends over 14 amino acids. The deep-level immunoSEQ assay was used. Sequencing was performed with immunoSEQ multiplex PCR; in TCRdb, only in-frame clones are kept and a portion is missing. Of 2 million to 2.5 million clones in the sample, more than 85% were seen once. The chain employs TRBV19 and TRBJ1-5; possibly TRBD1 for D (5 bases). The sequencing sample was made of naive CD4+ T cells from PBMCs. Subset reported: CD45RA+ positively selected. The TCR originated in a man younger than 35 in good health. Some clones in this sample may be carry-over from other donors' samples. As DNA, the CDR3 is TGTGCCAGTAAATCAGGGAACGAAAATCAGCCCCAGCATTTT. Protein sequence: CASKSGNENQPQHF.